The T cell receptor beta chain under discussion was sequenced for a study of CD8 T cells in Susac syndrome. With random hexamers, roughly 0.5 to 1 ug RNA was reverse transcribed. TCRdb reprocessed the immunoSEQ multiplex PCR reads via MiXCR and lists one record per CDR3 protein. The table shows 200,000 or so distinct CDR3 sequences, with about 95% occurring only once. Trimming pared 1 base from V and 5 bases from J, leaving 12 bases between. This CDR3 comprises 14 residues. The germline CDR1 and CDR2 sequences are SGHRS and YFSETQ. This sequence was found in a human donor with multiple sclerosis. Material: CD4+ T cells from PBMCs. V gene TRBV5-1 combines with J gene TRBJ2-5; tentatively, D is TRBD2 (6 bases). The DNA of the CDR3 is TGCGCCAGCAGCTTGATGACTAGTGGGGAGACCCAGTACTTC. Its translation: CASSLMTSGETQYF. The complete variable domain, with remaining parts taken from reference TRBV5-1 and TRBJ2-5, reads KAGVTQTPRYLIKTRGQQVTLSCSPISGHRSVSWYQQTPGQGLQFLFEYFSETQRNKGNFPGRFSGRQFSNSRSEMNVSTLELGDSALYLCASSLMTSGETQYFGPGTRLLVL.